Each of the 20 T cell receptor beta chains below was sequenced from the same sample in a study of blood T cell repertoires in COVID-19. Sequencing was performed with immunoSEQ multiplex PCR; in TCRdb, only in-frame clones are kept and a portion is missing. The table lists 110,000 to 150,000 clones, more than 80% of them singletons. The specimen sequenced was peripheral blood. The receptors were gathered from an older woman with active COVID-19.

V is TRBV7-6 and J is TRBJ2-1, with 8 bases lining up with TRBD2. J lost 9 bases, V lost 1 base, and 11 bases had no gene match. Germline assignment: CDR1 SGHVS and CDR2 FNYEAQ. The CDR3 totals 16 residues. The CDR3 DNA follows: TGTGCCAGCAGCTTAGAACCCAGCGGGAGTCGTTCTGAGCAGTTCTTC. Translating it yields CASSLEPSGSRSEQFF.

The chain recombines TRBV6-2 or TRBV6-3 with TRBJ1-1; 10 bases agree with TRBD1. The V and J ends lost 0 bases and 1 base, in that order; junction bases with no gene match: 8. CDR1 MNHEY and CDR2 SVGEGT come from the germline V gene. There are 18 residues in the CDR3. The CDR3 DNA reads TGTGCCAGCAGTTACTCGATCGGACAGGGGGTTTCGAACACTGAAGCTTTCTTT. Translation gives CASSYSIGQGVSNTEAFF.

This chain links TRBV15 with TRBJ2-7; 8 positions match TRBD1. Germline lookup yields CDR1 LNHNV and CDR2 YYDKDF (reference sequence). J gave up 5 bases and V 4 bases, and 10 bases lay outside the gene matches. This CDR3 spans 15 amino acids. CDR3 bases: TGTGCCACCAGCACCTTTGGACAGGGTTATAACGAGCAGTACTTC. Translation: CATSTFGQGYNEQYF.

The rearrangement uses TRBV18 and TRBJ2-1; D is uncertain. Trimming removed 3 bases from V and 10 bases from J, with 13 bases in between. The CDR3 is 13 residues long. From germline, CDR1 is KGHSH and CDR2 LQKENI. The CDR3 DNA follows: TGTGCCAGCTCACCCTTCTCTTCCTTAGAGCAGTTCTTC. Its protein is CASSPFSSLEQFF.

This CDR3 reads CASSSPRRVAGGDNEQFF. The CDR3 nucleotides read TGTGCCAGCAGTTCCCCCCGGCGGGTTGCGGGAGGGGACAATGAGCAGTTCTTC. The V gene is TRBV28, the J gene TRBJ2-1, with 9 bases matching TRBD2. Germline loops: CDR1 MDHEN, CDR2 SYDVKM. This CDR3 comprises 18 residues. J gave up 5 bases and V 4 bases, and 15 bases lay outside the gene matches.

This chain connects TRBV2 to TRBJ2-7; TRBD2 matches at 13 bases. The CDR3 covers 14 residues. The V gene's germline CDR1 is SNHLY and CDR2 FYNNEI. V gave up 7 bases and J gave up 3 bases; unmatched junction bases: 3. CDR3 region: CASTGLAGDYEQYF. The CDR3 bases are TGTGCCAGCACCGGACTAGCGGGAGACTACGAGCAGTACTTC.

This chain connects TRBV27 to TRBJ2-7, with 11 nucleotides matching TRBD2. Trimming cost V 5 bases and J 11 bases; bases outside gene matches: 5. This CDR3 region has 12 residues. Germline assignment: CDR1 MNHEY and CDR2 SMNVEV (reference sequence). The CDR3 DNA sequence: TGTGCCAGCAGTGCACTAGCGGGAGTAAAGTACTTC. It encodes CASSALAGVKYF.

There are a few counts of this clone. Written as DNA, the CDR3 is TGTGCCAGCAGAAAACATCGCCGGGACAGGTACTACGAGCAGTACTTC. It translates to CASRKHRRDRYYEQYF. V is TRBV21-1 and J is TRBJ2-7; TRBD1, the table's D call, lacks a check against the DNA. TRBV21-1 is a known pseudogene. The CDR3 spans 16 residues.

The table lists this clone with a count of one. This chain uses TRBV10-3 with TRBJ1-2; 8 bases align to TRBD1. The CDR3 covers 13 residues. Germline V CDR1 and CDR2: ENHRY, SYGVKD. Losses at the gene ends were 6 bases for V and 8 bases for J; bases not matched to a gene: 8. CDR3 protein: CAISTGGYEGYTF. The CDR3 DNA reads as TGTGCCATCAGCACAGGGGGATACGAGGGCTACACCTTC.

The chain joins TRBV9 to TRBJ1-2; D is unclear. With 4 bases removed from V and 4 bases from J, the gap between germline ends came to 14 bases. The CDR3 sequence is 14 residues long. The germline gives CDR1 SGDLS, CDR2 YYNGEE. The CDR3 DNA reads TGTGCCAGCAGCCCCCGGGTTCTGACCTATGGCTACACCTTC. Its translation: CASSPRVLTYGYTF.

The chain uses TRBV6-2 or TRBV6-3 and TRBJ2-4; TRBD2 matches 7 bases. The germline gives CDR1 MNHEY, CDR2 SVGEGT. J gave up 0 bases and V 6 bases, and 8 bases lay outside the gene matches. This CDR3 spans 16 amino acids. The CDR3 DNA sequence: TGTGCCAGCAGCCAGCTAGCGGTCAGAGCCAAAAACATTCAGTACTTC. It is translated as CASSQLAVRAKNIQYF.

This clone was found a few times. The chain links TRBV7-9 to TRBJ1-4, with a tentative D call TRBD1 (5 bases). The CDR3 consists of 15 residues. Trimming removed 3 bases from V and 4 bases from J, with 12 bases in between. Germline V gives CDR1 SEHNR, CDR2 FQNEAQ (reference sequence). The CDR3 nucleotides are TGTGCCAGCAGCTTTGGGGCAGATAATAATGAAAAACTGTTTTTT. Translated, it gives CASSFGADNNEKLFF.

V gene TRBV14 combines with J gene TRBJ2-5; 9 bases map to TRBD2. Per germline, CDR1 SGHDN and CDR2 FVKESK. V lost 3 bases and J lost 5; bases outside the gene matches: 10. This CDR3 has 16 residues. CDR3 region: CASSHGESGRSETQYF. The CDR3 DNA reads TGTGCCAGCAGCCATGGAGAAAGCGGGAGGTCCGAGACCCAGTACTTC.

J is TRBJ2-3 and V is TRBV28; 8 bases align to TRBD2. J lost 12 bases, V lost 9 bases, and 11 bases had no gene match. This CDR3 comprises 12 residues. The germline V gene has CDR1 MDHEN and CDR2 SYDVKM. CDR3 nucleotide sequence: TGTGCCAGTCACCGTTTGGCGGGAGGCCAGTATTTT. Residues: CASHRLAGGQYF.

This chain joins TRBV6-5 and TRBJ2-3; TRBD2 matches 9 bases. The J segment lost 5 bases and the V segment lost 2 bases, leaving 8 bases of the junction unmatched. Germline values: CDR1 MNHEY, CDR2 SVGAGI. This CDR3 comprises 16 residues. CDR3 residues: CASSYGGRAQGDTQYF. The CDR3 DNA is TGTGCCAGCAGTTACGGCGGGAGGGCCCAGGGAGATACGCAGTATTTT.

This clone was counted between two and nine times. The rearrangement joins TRBV6-5 to TRBJ2-3; 12 nucleotides agree with TRBD2. Germline loops: CDR1 MNHEY, CDR2 SVGAGI. The trim removed 8 bases at V and 9 bases at J, leaving 12 bases unmatched. This CDR3 is built from 15 residues. The CDR3 region is CASSSGTSGSKTQYF. In DNA, the CDR3 is TGTGCCAGCTCCTCCGGGACTAGCGGGTCAAAGACGCAGTATTTT.

The J gene is TRBJ2-7, the V gene TRBV12-3 or TRBV12-4; TRBD2 matches 7 bases. CDR3 size: 13 residues. The ends lost 6 bases at V and 2 bases at J; junction bases unmatched: 4. CDR3 amino acids: CASRASGTYEQYF. In DNA form, the CDR3 reads TGTGCCAGCAGGGCTAGCGGAACCTACGAGCAGTACTTC.

The chain has TRBV5-5 and TRBJ2-1, with D unclear. V was cut by 1 base and J by 7 bases, with 9 bases left in between. This CDR3 spans 13 amino acids. The germline CDR1 and CDR2 sequences are SGHKS and YYEKEE (reference sequence). CDR3 DNA: TGTGCCAGCAGCTTGTCTGGGCGTAATGAGCAGTTCTTC. It translates to CASSLSGRNEQFF.

The chain couples TRBV18 to TRBJ1-1; 7 positions agree with TRBD1. Germline V gene data show CDR1 as KGHSH and CDR2 as LQKENI. V dropped 5 bases and J dropped 0; count of bases not matched to a gene: 9. This CDR3 is built from 16 residues. The CDR3 loop is CASSGLGQTMNTEAFF. The CDR3 bases are TGTGCCAGCTCAGGACTGGGACAGACAATGAACACTGAAGCTTTCTTT.

The CDR3: CASSLLSLQGGGANEKLFF. As DNA, the CDR3 is TGTGCCAGCAGCCTTCTTTCTCTTCAGGGGGGCGGGGCTAATGAAAAACTGTTTTTT. The chain combines TRBV7-2 with TRBJ1-4; 7 positions match TRBD1. Germline-derived CDR1 and CDR2 are SGHTA and FQGNSA. This CDR3 has 19 amino acids. The V and J ends lost 5 bases and 3 bases, in that order; junction bases with no gene match: 18.